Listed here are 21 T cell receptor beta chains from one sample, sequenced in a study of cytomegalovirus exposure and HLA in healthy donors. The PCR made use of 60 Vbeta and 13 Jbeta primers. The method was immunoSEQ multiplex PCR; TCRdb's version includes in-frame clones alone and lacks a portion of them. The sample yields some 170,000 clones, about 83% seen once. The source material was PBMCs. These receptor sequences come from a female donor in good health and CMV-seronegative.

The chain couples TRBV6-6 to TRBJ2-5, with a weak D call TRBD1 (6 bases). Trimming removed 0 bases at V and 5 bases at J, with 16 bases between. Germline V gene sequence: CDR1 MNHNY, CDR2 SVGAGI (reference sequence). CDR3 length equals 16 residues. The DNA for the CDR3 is TGTGCCAGCAGTTACTCGTTAGCAGGGGTAGCTGAGACCCAGTACTTC. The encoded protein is CASSYSLAGVAETQYF.

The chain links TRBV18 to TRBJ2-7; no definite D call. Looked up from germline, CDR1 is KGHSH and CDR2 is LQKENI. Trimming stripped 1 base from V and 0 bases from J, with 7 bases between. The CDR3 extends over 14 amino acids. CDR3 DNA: TGTGCCAGCTCACCACTCTCGAGCTCCTACGAGCAGTACTTC. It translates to CASSPLSSSYEQYF.

The CDR3 DNA follows: TGTGCCAGCAGCCCCCTGGTAGGGGGCTACGAGCAGTACTTC. As protein: CASSPLVGGYEQYF. The V call is TRBV11-2, the J call TRBJ2-7; D may be TRBD1 (6 bases). The V gene's germline CDR1 is SGHAT and CDR2 FQNNGV. The CDR3 is made up of 14 amino acids. V was trimmed by 5 bases and J by 3 bases, leaving 14 bases between them.

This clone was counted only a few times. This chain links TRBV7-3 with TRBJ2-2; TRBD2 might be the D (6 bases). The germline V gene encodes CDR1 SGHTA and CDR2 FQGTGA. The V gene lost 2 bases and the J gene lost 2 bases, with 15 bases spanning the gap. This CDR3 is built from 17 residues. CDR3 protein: CASSLLRTTSNTGELFF. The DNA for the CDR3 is TGTGCCAGCAGCTTACTGAGAACGACTAGTAACACCGGGGAGCTGTTTTTT.

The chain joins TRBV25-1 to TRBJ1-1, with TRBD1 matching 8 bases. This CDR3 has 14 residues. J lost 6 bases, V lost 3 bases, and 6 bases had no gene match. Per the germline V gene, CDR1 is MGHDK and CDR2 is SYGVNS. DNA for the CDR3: TGTGCCAGCAGTGAGGACAGGGCGGAGTCTGAAGCTTTCTTT. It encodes CASSEDRAESEAFF. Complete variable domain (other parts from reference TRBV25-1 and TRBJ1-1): EADIYQTPRYLVIGTGKKITLECSQTMGHDKMYWYQQDPGMELHLIHYSYGVNSTEKGDLSSESTVSRIRTEHFPLTLESARPSHTSQYLCASSEDRAESEAFFGQGTRLTVV.

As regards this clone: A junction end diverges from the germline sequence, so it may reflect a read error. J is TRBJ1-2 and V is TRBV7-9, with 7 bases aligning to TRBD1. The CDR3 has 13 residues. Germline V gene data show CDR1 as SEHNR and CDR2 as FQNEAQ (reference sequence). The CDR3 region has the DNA TGTTCCAGCAGCTTACGGACAGGCTTAGGCTACACCTTC. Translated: CSSSLRTGLGYTF.

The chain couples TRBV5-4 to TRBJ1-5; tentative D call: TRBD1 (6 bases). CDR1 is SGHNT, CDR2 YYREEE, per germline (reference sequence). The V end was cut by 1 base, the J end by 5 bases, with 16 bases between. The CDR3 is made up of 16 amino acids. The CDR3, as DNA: TGTGCCAGCAGCTTGAATGGTGGGGGCAGTTATCAGCCCCAGCATTTT. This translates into CASSLNGGGSYQPQHF.

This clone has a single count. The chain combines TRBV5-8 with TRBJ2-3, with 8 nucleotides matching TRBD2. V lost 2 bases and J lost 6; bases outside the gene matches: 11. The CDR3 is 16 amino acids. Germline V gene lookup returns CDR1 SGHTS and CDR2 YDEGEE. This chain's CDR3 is CASSFWAGGPWDTQYF. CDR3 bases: TGTGCCAGCAGCTTTTGGGCGGGGGGCCCATGGGATACGCAGTATTTT.

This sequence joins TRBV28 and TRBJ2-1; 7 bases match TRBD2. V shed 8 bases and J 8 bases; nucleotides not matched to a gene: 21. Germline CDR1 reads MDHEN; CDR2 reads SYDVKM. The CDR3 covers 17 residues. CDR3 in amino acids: CASGLGRAGAGDDEQFF. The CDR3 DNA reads TGTGCCAGCGGCTTAGGCCGGGCGGGTGCGGGAGACGATGAGCAGTTCTTC.

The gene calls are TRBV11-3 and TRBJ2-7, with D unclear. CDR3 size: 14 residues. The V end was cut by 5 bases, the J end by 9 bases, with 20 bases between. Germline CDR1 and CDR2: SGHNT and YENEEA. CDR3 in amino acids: CASSRLGSGEVQYF. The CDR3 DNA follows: TGTGCCAGCAGCCGGCTCGGGTCTGGAGAGGTGCAGTACTTC.

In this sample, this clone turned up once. The CDR3, as DNA: TGTGCCAGCAGTTTACCCCAGGGTAACGGCGAGCAGTACTTC. Protein sequence: CASSLPQGNGEQYF. This chain joins TRBV28 and TRBJ2-7, with a possible D match to TRBD1 (5 bases). The CDR3 sequence is 14 residues long. CDR1 and CDR2 (germline): MDHEN, SYDVKM. The V end was cut by 2 bases, the J end by 6 bases, with 14 bases between.

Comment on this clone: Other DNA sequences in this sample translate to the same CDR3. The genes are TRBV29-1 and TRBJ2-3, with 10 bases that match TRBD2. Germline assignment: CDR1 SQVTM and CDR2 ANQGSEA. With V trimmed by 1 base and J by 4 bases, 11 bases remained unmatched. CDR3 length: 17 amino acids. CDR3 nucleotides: TGCAGCGTTGAAGTGGCCAGCGGGAGGGCCATGGCAGATACGCAGTATTTT. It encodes CSVEVASGRAMADTQYF.

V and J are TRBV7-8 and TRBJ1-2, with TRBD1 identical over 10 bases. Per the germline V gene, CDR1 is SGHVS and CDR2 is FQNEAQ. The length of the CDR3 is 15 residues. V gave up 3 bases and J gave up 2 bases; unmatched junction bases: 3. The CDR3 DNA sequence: TGTGCCAGCAGCTTCACGGGACAGGGGAACTATGGCTACACCTTC. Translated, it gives CASSFTGQGNYGYTF.

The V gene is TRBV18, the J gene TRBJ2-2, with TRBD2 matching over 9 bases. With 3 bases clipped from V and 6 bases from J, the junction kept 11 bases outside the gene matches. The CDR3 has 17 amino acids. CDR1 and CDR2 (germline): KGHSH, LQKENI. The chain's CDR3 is CASSPPAGGVDSGELFF. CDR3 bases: TGTGCCAGCTCACCCCCGGCGGGGGGGGTGGACTCCGGGGAGCTGTTTTTT.

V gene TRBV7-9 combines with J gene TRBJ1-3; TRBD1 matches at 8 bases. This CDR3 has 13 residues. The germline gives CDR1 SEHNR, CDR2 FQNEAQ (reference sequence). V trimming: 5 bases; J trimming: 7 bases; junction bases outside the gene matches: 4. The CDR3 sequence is CASSPGQGNTIYF. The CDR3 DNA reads TGTGCCAGCAGCCCCGGACAGGGCAACACCATATATTTT. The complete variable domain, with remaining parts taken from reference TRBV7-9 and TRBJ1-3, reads DTGVSQNPRHKITKRGQNVTFRCDPISEHNRLYWYRQTLGQGPEFLTYFQNEAQLEKSRLLSDRFSAERPKGSFSTLEIQRTEQGDSAMYLCASSPGQGNTIYFGEGSWLTVV.

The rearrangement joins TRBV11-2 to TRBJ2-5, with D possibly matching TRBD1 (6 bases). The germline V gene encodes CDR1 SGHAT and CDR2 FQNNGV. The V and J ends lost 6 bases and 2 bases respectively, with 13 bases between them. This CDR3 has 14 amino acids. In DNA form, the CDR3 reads TGTGCCAGCAGTTTTCTTCAGGGGCAAGAGACCCAGTACTTC. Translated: CASSFLQGQETQYF.

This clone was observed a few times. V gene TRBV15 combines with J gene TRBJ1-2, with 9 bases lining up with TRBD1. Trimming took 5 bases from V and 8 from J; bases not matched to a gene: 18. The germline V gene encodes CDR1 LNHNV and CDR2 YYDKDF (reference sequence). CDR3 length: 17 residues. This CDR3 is CATSPMGPGQGGIGYTF. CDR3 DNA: TGTGCCACCAGCCCTATGGGTCCGGGACAGGGAGGAATCGGCTACACCTTC.

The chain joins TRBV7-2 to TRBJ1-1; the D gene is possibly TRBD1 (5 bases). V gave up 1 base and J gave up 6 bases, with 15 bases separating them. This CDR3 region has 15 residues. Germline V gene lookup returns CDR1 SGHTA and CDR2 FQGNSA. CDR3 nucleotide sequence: TGTGCCAGCAGCTTAGGACACGGAGGGGTTTCTGAAGCTTTCTTT. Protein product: CASSLGHGGVSEAFF.

In DNA form, the CDR3 reads TGTGCCAGTAGTATATATGCGGGGGTCAATGAGCAGTTCTTC. Its protein product is CASSIYAGVNEQFF. The chain employs TRBV19 and TRBJ2-1; TRBD2 matches at 7 bases. The CDR3 sequence is 14 residues long. V dropped 2 bases and J dropped 6; count of bases not matched to a gene: 4. CDR1 is LNHDA and CDR2 is SQIVND in the germline V gene (reference sequence).

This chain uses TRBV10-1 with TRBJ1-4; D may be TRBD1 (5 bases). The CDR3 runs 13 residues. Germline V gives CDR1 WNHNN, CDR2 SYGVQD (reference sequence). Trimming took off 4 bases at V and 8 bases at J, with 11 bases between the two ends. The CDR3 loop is CASSAKGWEKLFF. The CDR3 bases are TGCGCCAGCAGTGCCAAGGGGTGGGAAAAACTGTTTTTT.

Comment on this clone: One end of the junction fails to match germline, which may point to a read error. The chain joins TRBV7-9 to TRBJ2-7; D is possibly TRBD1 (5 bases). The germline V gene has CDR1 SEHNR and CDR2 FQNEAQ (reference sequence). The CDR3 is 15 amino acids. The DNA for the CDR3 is TGTTCCAGCAGCCCGACAGTTCCATCCTCCTACGAGCAGTACTTC. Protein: CSSSPTVPSSYEQYF.